Sequencing of this T cell receptor beta chain was carried out in a study of tumor-infiltrating lymphocytes in oesophageal squamous cell carcinoma. Via MiXCR, TCRdb re-called the PCR reads, giving one row per CDR3 protein. The profile covers about 13,000 distinct CDR3 sequences, with about 53% appearing a single time and 36% taken by the ten largest. CDR1 is SEHNR, CDR2 FQNEAQ, per germline (reference sequence). The CDR3 is 12 amino acids. V usage is TRBV7-9 and J usage is TRBJ2-5; D gene uncertain. The J call may be in error: the DNA end matches TRBJ2-7 better. This TCR came from a male donor with esophageal squamous cell carcinoma. The sequenced material came from esophageal tumor tissue. The CDR3 sequence: CASSLEDYEQYF. The CDR3 DNA is TGTGCCAGCAGCCTCGAAGACTACGAGCAGTACTTC.